This T cell receptor (beta chain) appears in the sequencing data of a study of control samples from healthy donors and cancer patients. Produced via immunoSEQ multiplex PCR; TCRdb's table is partial and in-frame only. The data contain around 120,000 clones, about 93% of them singletons. Germline V gene lookup returns CDR1 SGHVS and CDR2 FQNEAQ. There are 17 residues in the CDR3. With V trimmed by 4 bases and J by 3 bases, 9 bases remained unmatched. The origin of this receptor is a man aged 50-59 years with head and neck cancer. The sequenced material came from PBMCs. This sequence joins TRBV7-8 and TRBJ1-1; TRBD1 aligns across 12 bases. The CDR3 DNA reads TGTGCCAGCAGCTCTCCGGGACAGGGGGCAGATGACACTGAAGCTTTCTTT. Translation gives CASSSPGQGADDTEAFF.